The 20 T cell receptor beta chains presented below share a single source sample, sequenced in a study of Ad26.COV2.S vaccination and SARS-CoV-2 variants. TCRdb keeps only in-frame clones here, not all; method: immunoSEQ multiplex PCR. Of about 350,000 clones listed, around 89% are singletons. As to treatment: some 20 received Ad26.COV2.S at low or high dose, single or two shots; about 5 received placebo; per-sample allocation not given. Specimens were obtained on day 63 following the first vaccine or placebo injection. Material: peripheral blood, obtained in a trial of Ad26.COV2.S vaccine versus placebo. All receptors come from a person aged 18-65 years who received the Ad26.COV2.S COVID-19 vaccine or a placebo.

The count of this clone is one. V gene TRBV28 combines with J gene TRBJ2-1, with 10 bases lining up with TRBD2. In germline, CDR1 is MDHEN, CDR2 SYDVKM. The length of the CDR3 is 12 residues. J gave up 8 bases and V 5 bases, and 0 bases lay outside the gene matches. As DNA, the CDR3 is TGTGCCAGCAGTACTAGCGGGGATGAGCAGTTCTTC. Translation: CASSTSGDEQFF.

This rearrangement joins TRBV27 to TRBJ2-7; perhaps D is TRBD1 or TRBD2 (5 bases each). V was clipped by 5 bases and J by 2 bases, with 16 bases between them. Germline V gives CDR1 MNHEY, CDR2 SMNVEV (reference sequence). This CDR3 is 15 amino acids long. The CDR3 DNA reads TGTGCCAGCAGTGCCCGGGACCCCAGTGCCTACGAGCAGTACTTC. Translated: CASSARDPSAYEQYF.

Details on this clone: The sample holds other DNA sequences that translate to the same CDR3. The rearrangement links TRBV5-1 to TRBJ1-1; the D is unclear. This CDR3 is 13 amino acids long. Trimming stripped 4 bases from V and 0 bases from J, with 7 bases between. The germline CDR1 and CDR2 sequences are SGHRS and YFSETQ. Written as DNA, the CDR3 is TGCGCCAGCAGCCGGGAGATGAACACTGAAGCTTTCTTT. Its translation: CASSREMNTEAFF.

This chain joins TRBV7-9 and TRBJ2-5, with 9 bases aligning to TRBD2. V was pared by 3 bases and J by 2 bases, with 7 bases of the junction left unmatched. This CDR3 contains 16 residues. Per the germline V gene, CDR1 is SEHNR and CDR2 is FQNEAQ (reference sequence). The CDR3 DNA is TGTGCCAGCAGCTTCCTTCGACTAGCGGTACAAGAGACCCAGTACTTC. This gives the protein CASSFLRLAVQETQYF. The whole variable domain, remainder taken from reference TRBV7-9 and TRBJ2-5, is DTGVSQNPRHKITKRGQNVTFRCDPISEHNRLYWYRQTLGQGPEFLTYFQNEAQLEKSRLLSDRFSAERPKGSFSTLEIQRTEQGDSAMYLCASSFLRLAVQETQYFGPGTRLLVL.

The chain couples TRBV7-6 to TRBJ2-1; 9 nucleotides line up with TRBD2. Germline CDR1 is SGHVS and CDR2 is FNYEAQ. The CDR3 has 16 amino acids. The V segment lost 4 bases and the J segment 7 bases; nucleotides outside the gene matches: 11. CDR3 nucleotides: TGTGCCAGCAGCTCCCCTAGGGCTAGCGGGAAGAATGAGCAGTTCTTC. Translation: CASSSPRASGKNEQFF.

The V call is TRBV29-1, the J call TRBJ1-1; 7 positions match TRBD1. From germline, CDR1 is SQVTM and CDR2 ANQGSEA. V shed 5 bases, J shed 3 bases, and the junction held 3 bases outside the gene matches. The CDR3 loop spans 12 amino acids. CDR3 sequence: CSVFDRDTEAFF. The CDR3 region has the DNA TGCAGCGTTTTCGACAGGGACACTGAAGCTTTCTTT. Combining the CDR3 with reference TRBV29-1 and TRBJ1-1 gives the whole variable domain SAVISQKPSRDICQRGTSLTIQCQVDSQVTMMFWYRQQPGQSLTLIATANQGSEATYESGFVIDKFPISRPNLTFSTLTVSNMSPEDSSIYLCSVFDRDTEAFFGQGTRLTVV.

This chain uses TRBV3-1 (or the pseudogene TRBV3-2) with TRBJ2-7, with 8 nucleotides matching TRBD1. With V trimmed by 4 bases and J by 0 bases, 5 bases remained unmatched. Germline V gives CDR1 LGHDT, CDR2 YNNKEL (reference sequence). The CDR3 runs 15 residues. The chain's CDR3 is CASSRRQGHSYEQYF. The CDR3 nucleotides read TGTGCCAGCAGCCGCCGACAGGGGCACTCCTACGAGCAGTACTTC.

A word on this clone: Other DNA sequences in this sample translate to the same CDR3. The chain links TRBV9 to TRBJ1-4, with D tentatively TRBD1 (5 bases). Trimming took off 0 bases at V and 4 bases at J, with 7 bases between the two ends. This CDR3 is 14 amino acids long. Germline V gene lookup returns CDR1 SGDLS and CDR2 YYNGEE. The CDR3 loop reads CASSVGQFNEKLFF. CDR3 DNA: TGTGCCAGCAGCGTAGGACAGTTTAATGAAAAACTGTTTTTT.

With respect to this clone: Other DNA sequences in the sample encode the same CDR3. This chain links TRBV2 with TRBJ2-7, with a possible D match to TRBD1 (5 bases). CDR3 length equals 13 residues. V was trimmed by 6 bases and J by 0 bases, leaving 9 bases between them. Germline V gives CDR1 SNHLY, CDR2 FYNNEI. The CDR3 reads CASRGDSSYEQYF. Here the CDR3 DNA reads TGTGCCAGCAGAGGAGACAGCTCCTACGAGCAGTACTTC.

The gene calls are TRBV19 and TRBJ2-6; possible D gene TRBD1, 6 bases. The CDR3 loop spans 19 amino acids. Trimming stripped 4 bases from V and 5 bases from J, with 24 bases between. Germline CDR1 reads LNHDA; CDR2 reads SQIVND (reference sequence). CDR3 residues: CASSNQRDTGAVRANVLTF. CDR3 nucleotides: TGTGCCAGTAGTAATCAAAGGGACACCGGGGCGGTTAGGGCCAACGTCCTGACTTTC. Full variable domain (remainder filled in from reference TRBV19 and TRBJ2-6): DGGITQSPKYLFRKEGQNVTLSCEQNLNHDAMYWYRQDPGQGLRLIYYSQIVNDFQKGDIAEGYSVSREKKESFPLTVTSAQKNPTAFYLCASSNQRDTGAVRANVLTFGAGSRLTVL.

The J gene is TRBJ2-7, the V gene TRBV14; 9 bases align to TRBD1. Germline V gene sequence: CDR1 SGHDN, CDR2 FVKESK. J gave up 6 bases and V 3 bases, and 3 bases lay outside the gene matches. The CDR3 sequence is 13 residues long. CDR3 in DNA: TGTGCCAGCAGCCACCTGACAGGGGGCGAGCAGTACTTC. This translates into CASSHLTGGEQYF.

This chain joins TRBV18 and TRBJ1-2; 10 nucleotides agree with TRBD1. This CDR3 spans 13 amino acids. Looked up from germline, CDR1 is KGHSH and CDR2 is LQKENI. V was clipped by 3 bases and J by 8 bases; unmatched bases: 3. CDR3 in amino acids: CASSPGQGRGYTF. CDR3 DNA: TGTGCCAGCTCACCGGGACAGGGGCGCGGCTACACCTTC.

This clone was counted once. The chain joins TRBV7-3 to TRBJ1-5; D unresolved. Germline V gene lookup returns CDR1 SGHTA and CDR2 FQGTGA. The V end lost 1 base, the J end lost 6 bases, and 10 bases lay between the germline ends. The CDR3 length is 14 residues. The DNA for the CDR3 is TGTGCCAGCAGCTTAAGAGGGTTGGGTCAGCCCCAGCATTTT. This gives the protein CASSLRGLGQPQHF.

This rearrangement joins TRBV3-1 (or the pseudogene TRBV3-2) to TRBJ2-1, with TRBD2 matching over 7 bases. The V segment lost 3 bases and the J segment 8 bases; nucleotides outside the gene matches: 7. Germline loops: CDR1 LGHDT, CDR2 YNNKEL (reference sequence). This CDR3 region has 14 residues. The CDR3 DNA is TGTGCCAGCAGCCAGGATACTAGCGTCTATGAGCAGTTCTTC. Translated: CASSQDTSVYEQFF.

The CDR3 here is CSVAILDYEQYF. The DNA for the CDR3 is TGCAGCGTTGCAATCCTAGACTACGAGCAGTACTTC. The V and J genes are TRBV29-1 and TRBJ2-7; D gene unclear. This CDR3 has 12 amino acids. The germline V gene encodes CDR1 SQVTM and CDR2 ANQGSEA. V was pared by 4 bases and J by 3 bases, with 10 bases between.

The chain carries TRBV25-1 and TRBJ1-4; a weak D match, TRBD1 (5 bases). The CDR3 runs to 15 residues. The V and J ends lost 4 bases and 8 bases respectively, with 17 bases between them. The germline V gene encodes CDR1 MGHDK and CDR2 SYGVNS. The CDR3 region has the DNA TGTGCCAGCAGTGGGTTCCAGGGCGGGTACGAAAAACTGTTTTTT. It yields the protein CASSGFQGGYEKLFF.

This sequence joins TRBV3-1 (or the pseudogene TRBV3-2) and TRBJ2-7, with TRBD1 identical over 7 bases. V dropped 1 base and J dropped 2; count of bases not matched to a gene: 2. Germline CDR1 LGHDT, CDR2 YNNKEL (reference sequence). The CDR3 contains 14 residues. The CDR3 bases are TGTGCCAGCAGCCAAGCCGGGACAGCCTACGAGCAGTACTTC. Translation gives CASSQAGTAYEQYF.

The chain couples TRBV28 to TRBJ1-5; 7 bases are shared with TRBD1. The CDR3 spans 14 residues. Germline V lookup: CDR1 MDHEN, CDR2 SYDVKM. The ends lost 6 bases at V and 4 bases at J; junction bases unmatched: 6. This chain's CDR3 is CASRWDSSNQPQHF. CDR3 coding DNA: TGTGCCAGCAGATGGGACAGTTCAAATCAGCCCCAGCATTTT.

The chain employs TRBV28 and TRBJ1-2, with D uncertain. The CDR3 length is 13 residues. CDR1 is MDHEN, CDR2 SYDVKM, per germline. The V gene lost 6 bases and the J gene lost 4 bases, with 12 bases spanning the gap. CDR3 sequence reads: CASRLGGSYGYTF. As DNA, the CDR3 is TGTGCCAGCAGGCTGGGAGGTAGCTATGGCTACACCTTC.

The chain carries TRBV7-9 and TRBJ1-1; 7 bases are shared with TRBD1. The CDR3 spans 15 residues. V shed 3 bases and J 0 bases; nucleotides not matched to a gene: 4. Per the germline V gene, CDR1 is SEHNR and CDR2 is FQNEAQ (reference sequence). CDR3 nucleotide sequence: TGTGCCAGCAGCTTGGGACAGCTCATGAACACTGAAGCTTTCTTT. Protein: CASSLGQLMNTEAFF. The complete variable domain, with remaining parts taken from reference TRBV7-9 and TRBJ1-1, reads DTGVSQNPRHKITKRGQNVTFRCDPISEHNRLYWYRQTLGQGPEFLTYFQNEAQLEKSRLLSDRFSAERPKGSFSTLEIQRTEQGDSAMYLCASSLGQLMNTEAFFGQGTRLTVV.